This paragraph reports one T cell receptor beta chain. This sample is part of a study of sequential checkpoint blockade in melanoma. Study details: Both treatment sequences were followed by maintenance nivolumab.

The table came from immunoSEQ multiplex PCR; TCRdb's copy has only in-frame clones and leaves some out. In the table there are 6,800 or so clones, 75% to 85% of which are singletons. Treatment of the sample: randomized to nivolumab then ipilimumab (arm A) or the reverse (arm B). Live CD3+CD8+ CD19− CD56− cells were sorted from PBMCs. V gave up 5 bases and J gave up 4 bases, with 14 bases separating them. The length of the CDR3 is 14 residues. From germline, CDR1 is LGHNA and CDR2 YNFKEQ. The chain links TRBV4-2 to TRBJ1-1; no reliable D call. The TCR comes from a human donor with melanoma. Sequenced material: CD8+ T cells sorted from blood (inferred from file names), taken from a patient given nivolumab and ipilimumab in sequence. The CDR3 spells CASSGPHHSTEAFF. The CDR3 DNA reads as TGTGCCAGCAGCGGTCCCCATCATAGCACTGAAGCTTTCTTT.